The 10 T cell receptor beta chains in this list originate from one sample, sequenced in a study of OX40 agonist ivuxolimab in advanced cancers. TCRdb's table, derived via immunoSEQ multiplex PCR, lists solely in-frame clones and lacks some. The sample yields around 67,000 clones, 80% seen once. The material sequenced was CD4+ or CD8+ T cells sorted from blood, taken in a trial of the OX40 agonist ivuxolimab. The receptors come from an adult with an advanced solid tumor such as melanoma, head and neck, liver or kidney cancer.

This sequence joins TRBV10-3 and TRBJ2-7, with D unclear. The V gene's germline CDR1 is ENHRY and CDR2 SYGVKD. Trimming stripped 4 bases from V and 0 bases from J, with 7 bases between. The CDR3 runs to 13 residues. The CDR3 is CAISVASSYEQYF. Written as DNA, the CDR3 is TGTGCCATCAGTGTAGCCAGCTCCTACGAGCAGTACTTC.

This clone was counted a few times. CDR3 DNA sequence: TGTGCCAGCAGCCAAGATCAAGGCGGAGGAGGGGGCCCCGGGGAGCTGTTTTTT. It yields the protein CASSQDQGGGGGPGELFF. The rearrangement uses TRBV4-2 and TRBJ2-2; tentative D call: TRBD1 (7 bases). V was cut by 0 bases and J by 6 bases, with 20 bases left in between. The germline V gene has CDR1 LGHNA and CDR2 YNFKEQ. This CDR3 contains 18 residues.

This chain uses TRBV2 with TRBJ1-1, with D tentatively TRBD1 (6 bases). Between the trimmed V and J ends, which lost 5 bases and 7 bases, there was a span of 20 bases. The CDR3 runs to 15 residues. The germline V gene encodes CDR1 SNHLY and CDR2 FYNNEI. CDR3 coding DNA: TGTGCCAGCAGTCCCCTCGTGGGGGCCGGGGGTGAAGCTTTCTTT. Translating it yields CASSPLVGAGGEAFF.

V gene TRBV19 combines with J gene TRBJ2-7; 8 positions match TRBD1. Trimming at V came to 3 bases and at J to 5 bases, leaving 9 bases not matched to a gene. This CDR3 is 15 amino acids long. Germline V gene sequence: CDR1 LNHDA, CDR2 SQIVND (reference sequence). CDR3 sequence (DNA): TGTGCCAGTAGTATCGACAGGGGAGGTCGGAACGAGCAGTACTTC. The encoded protein is CASSIDRGGRNEQYF.

This clone was picked up a small number of times. The chain employs TRBV5-4 and TRBJ2-3; 7 positions agree with TRBD2. The V gene end was trimmed by 2 bases and the J gene end by 0 bases; junction bases not matched to a gene: 3. Germline-derived CDR1 and CDR2 are SGHNT and YYREEE (reference sequence). The CDR3 covers 15 residues. CDR3 sequence: CASSFAGVSTDTQYF. Written as DNA, the CDR3 is TGTGCCAGCAGCTTTGCGGGGGTCAGCACAGATACGCAGTATTTT.

The chain joins TRBV5-1 to TRBJ2-3, with 10 bases identical to TRBD2. Losses at the gene ends were 4 bases for V and 3 bases for J; bases not matched to a gene: 8. From germline, CDR1 is SGHRS and CDR2 YFSETQ. The CDR3 sequence is 16 residues long. For the CDR3, the DNA is TGCGCCAGCAGCCTCCCGGCTAGCGGGGGAACAGATACGCAGTATTTT. Encoded protein: CASSLPASGGTDTQYF.

A single count supports this clone. V and J are TRBV19 and TRBJ2-7, with D hard to call. CDR3 length: 14 residues. In germline, CDR1 is LNHDA, CDR2 SQIVND (reference sequence). Trimming cost V 4 bases and J 7 bases, with 17 bases left between them. CDR3 in amino acids: CASSSDQMLREQYF. CDR3 sequence (DNA): TGTGCCAGTAGTAGCGATCAGATGCTAAGGGAGCAGTACTTC.

The chain carries TRBV21-1 and TRBJ1-3. TRBV21-1 is marked as a pseudogene. The length of the CDR3 is 16 residues. In nucleotides, the CDR3 is TGTGCCAGCAGCAAAGCGGCAGGAACTACAGGAAACACCATATATTTT. It translates to CASSKAAGTTGNTIYF.

This chain links TRBV5-4 with TRBJ2-5, with 7 bases that match TRBD2. CDR3 size: 15 residues. Trimming took 5 bases from V and 5 from J; bases not matched to a gene: 12. Germline CDR1 and CDR2: SGHNT and YYREEE (reference sequence). The CDR3 DNA is TGTGCCAGCAGTGCGACTGGTCGGGGAGGGGAGACCCAGTACTTC. It specifies CASSATGRGGETQYF.

J is TRBJ2-7 and V is TRBV29-1; D not certain. The CDR3 loop spans 12 amino acids. V lost 1 base and J 0 bases, leaving 4 bases between the germline ends. The germline gives CDR1 SQVTM, CDR2 ANQGSEA. CDR3 bases: TGCAGCGTTGAAGGATCCTCCTACGAGCAGTACTTC. Its protein product is CSVEGSSYEQYF.